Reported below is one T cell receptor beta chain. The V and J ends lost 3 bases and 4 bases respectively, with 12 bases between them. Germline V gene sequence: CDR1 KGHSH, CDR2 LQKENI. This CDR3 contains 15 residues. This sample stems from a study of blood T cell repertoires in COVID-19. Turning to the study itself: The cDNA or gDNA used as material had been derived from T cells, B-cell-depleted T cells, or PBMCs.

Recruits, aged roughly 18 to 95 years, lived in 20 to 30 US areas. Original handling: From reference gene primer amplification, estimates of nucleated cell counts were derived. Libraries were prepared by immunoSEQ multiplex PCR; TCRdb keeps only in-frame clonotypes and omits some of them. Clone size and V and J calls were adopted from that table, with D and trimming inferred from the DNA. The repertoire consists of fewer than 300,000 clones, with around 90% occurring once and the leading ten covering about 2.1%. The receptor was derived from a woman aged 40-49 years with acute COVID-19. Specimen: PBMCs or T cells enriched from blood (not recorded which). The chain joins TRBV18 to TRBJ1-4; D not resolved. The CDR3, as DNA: TGTGCCAGCTCACCTTTTAACAGAGATAATGAAAAACTGTTTTTT. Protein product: CASSPFNRDNEKLFF.